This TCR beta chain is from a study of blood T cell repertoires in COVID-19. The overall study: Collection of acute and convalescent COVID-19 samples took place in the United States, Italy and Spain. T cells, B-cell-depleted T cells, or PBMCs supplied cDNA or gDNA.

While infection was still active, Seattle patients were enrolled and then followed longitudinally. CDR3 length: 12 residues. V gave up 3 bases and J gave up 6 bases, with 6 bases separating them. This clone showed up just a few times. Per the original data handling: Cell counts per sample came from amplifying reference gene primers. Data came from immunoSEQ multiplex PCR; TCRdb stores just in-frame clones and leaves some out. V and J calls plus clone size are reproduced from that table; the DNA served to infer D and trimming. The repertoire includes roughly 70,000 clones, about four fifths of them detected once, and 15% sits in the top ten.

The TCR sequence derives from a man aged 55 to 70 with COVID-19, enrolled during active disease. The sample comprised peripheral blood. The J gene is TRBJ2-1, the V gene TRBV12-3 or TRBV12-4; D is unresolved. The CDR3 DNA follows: TGTGCCAGCAGTTTCTCTTCCAATGAGCAGTTCTTC. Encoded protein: CASSFSSNEQFF.